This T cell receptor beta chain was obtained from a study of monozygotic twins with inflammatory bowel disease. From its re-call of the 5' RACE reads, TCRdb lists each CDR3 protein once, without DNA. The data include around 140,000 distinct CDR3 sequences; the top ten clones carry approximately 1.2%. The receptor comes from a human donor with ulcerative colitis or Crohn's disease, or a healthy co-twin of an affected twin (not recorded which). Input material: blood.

Here the CDR3 reads CSTRDRVLYNEQFF. The gene calls are TRBV29-1 and TRBJ2-1; the TCRdb call, TRBD1, lacks DNA for checking. The CDR3 runs to 14 residues. From germline, CDR1 is SQVTM and CDR2 ANQGSEA.